This TCR beta chain was profiled in a study of blood T cell repertoires in COVID-19. On the study more broadly: The United States, Italy and Spain supplied acute and convalescent COVID-19 samples.

V shed 1 base and J shed 4 bases, with 13 bases lying between them. The CDR3 covers 16 residues. Per germline, CDR1 SGHTA and CDR2 FQGNSA. Original handling: Researchers report that nucleated cell counts were estimated from reference gene primer amplification. Assay: immunoSEQ multiplex PCR; the TCRdb copy retains only in-frame clones and omits some. From that table come the V and J calls and clone size; the DNA was used to work out D and trimming. Here the sample spans more than 40,000 clones, 90% being singletons. This receptor was obtained from a man aged 65-85 years with acute or convalescent COVID-19. The V call is TRBV7-2, the J call TRBJ2-2, with a possible D match to TRBD1 (5 bases). Sample: peripheral blood. CDR3 sequence (DNA): TGTGCCAGCAGCTTAGTCGGCAGGGCGGTCACCGGGGAGCTGTTTTTT. Its translation: CASSLVGRAVTGELFF.